The clone carrying this T cell receptor (beta chain) was counted once. The record originates from a study of T cell responses to AZD1222 COVID-19 vaccine. The CDR3 consists of 13 residues. V was clipped by 3 bases and J by 3 bases, with 8 bases between them. Germline lookup yields CDR1 MGHRA and CDR2 YSYEKL. Clones were sequenced by immunoSEQ multiplex PCR, and TCRdb holds only the in-frame ones, with some missing. The sample holds tens of thousands of clones, 85% to 95% seen once. The sample here was peripheral blood, taken 28 days after the second AZD1222 dose. The TCR comes from an adult who received the AZD1222 COVID-19 vaccine. This rearrangement joins TRBV4-1 to TRBJ1-2, with TRBD1 as a possible D gene (5 bases). The DNA of the CDR3 is TGCGCCAGCAGCCAGGGGGGATACTATGGCTACACCTTC. It translates to CASSQGGYYGYTF.